This TCR beta chain is drawn from a study of blood T cell repertoires in COVID-19. Profiled with immunoSEQ multiplex PCR; TCRdb holds only in-frame clones, not every one. The sample has about 130,000 clones, 75% to 90% seen once. A few counts support this clone. V lost 6 bases to trimming and J lost 4 bases; unmatched junction nucleotides: 8. Germline V gene sequence: CDR1 SQVTM, CDR2 ANQGSEA. The CDR3 extends over 14 amino acids. V gene TRBV29-1 combines with J gene TRBJ2-2; 7 bases are shared with TRBD1. This TCR came from a man aged 30 to 39 who had recovered from COVID-19. Source material: PBMCs or T cells enriched from blood (not recorded which). CDR3: CSVPGQPSTGELFF. CDR3 sequence (DNA): TGCAGCGTGCCGGGACAGCCGTCCACCGGGGAGCTGTTTTTT.